This TCR beta chain was sequenced in a study of shared clonotypes between healthy human individuals (dated by TCRdb to about 2020). In terms of the full investigation: Two women and a few men aged 18 to 49 years were included in the cohort. Each donor's leukapheresis produced roughly between roughly 0.85 and 10 billion PBMCs. To increase sequencing depth and limit assay-specific biases, different laboratories used diverse techniques to prepare libraries and sequence TCR repertoires. To estimate repertoire size and how much clonotypes are shared between individuals, the study performed deep sequencing of blood TCR repertoires from a few healthy adults. For each donor, three plates each were used for CD4 naive and CD4 memory, two plates were used for CD8 naive, and one plate was used for CD8 memory. General study outcomes and caveats: Pairwise subsampling led to the expectation that sequencing depth would affect the degree of clonotype sharing among donors. Incomplete sequencing was indicated by rarefaction of sorted-subset datasets, despite the large sequencing depth. Because the study included a small number of donors, the genetic and exposure-history diversity represented was limited. Sampling was restricted to blood, and TCR repertoires in tissues likely differ from the TCR repertoires found in blood. Naive subsets generally had larger estimated clonotype richness than memory subsets did. Sharing across several donors was observed for about 5% of naive CD4, less than 4% of naive CD8, 2% to 2.5% of memory CD4, and about 0.4% of memory CD8 clonotypes. Compared with non-shared clonotypes, the clonotypes found in all four sorted-subset donors had higher generation probabilities.

Using the deep immunoSEQ assay, TCR CDR3 regions were amplified from genomic DNA by multiplex PCR. For each cell subset, the extracted genomic DNA was distributed evenly across all wells of several immunoSEQ 96-well plates, and each plate served as one replicate. For sorted subsets, approximately 210 ng of genomic DNA, equivalent to some 33,000 T cell genomes, went into each replicate PCR. The purified libraries were quantified using a Qubit 3.0 fluorometer, sized with a Bioanalyzer 2100, and then quantified again using the KAPA Library Quantification kit. A separate single-read 150-cycle Illumina NextSeq 550 flow cell was used to sequence each immunoSEQ 96-well plate. On the authors' methods: Because the immunoSEQ output held only junctional sequences and lacked quality scores, the filtering could not match the filtering applied to full-length reads. Sequences were annotated with PyIR, a Python wrapper for IgBLAST v1.9, and V/J genes and CDR3 were assigned using IMGT germline references. Reads with weak V/J assignments (E-value above 1e-6), missing CDR3, stop codons, out-of-frame junctions, or ambiguous translated residues were removed. V3J clonotypes were defined by identical inferred V gene, J gene, and CDR3 amino acid sequence. To compute the percentage overlap between repertoires, the number of shared unique clonotypes was divided by the size of the smaller repertoire. Richness of each repertoire was evaluated using RTK rarefaction, the Chao1 estimator, and Recon v2.1 estimates of unobserved clonotypes. Generation probabilities for all TCRbeta clonotypes obtained by the gDNA method from four donors were computed using OLGA. TCRdb mirrors the immuneACCESS table, restricted to in-frame sequences. Some clones are absent from its copies; in checked studies, under half trace to an unresolved V gene, and the reason for the others is unknown. Clone size and V and J calls were adopted from that table, with D and trimming inferred from the DNA. This sample is represented by 550,000 to 800,000 clones; approximately 79% of them were singletons. Roughly 1.7% of the sample comes from the top ten.

This clone was detected a few times. This clone's antigen is unknown. Base qualities are not at hand, and no much larger clone is one base apart. The donors were healthy, HIV-negative adults with no recently reported acute infections or vaccinations. All donors were Caucasian adults living in Nashville, Tennessee, USA. CD4+ T cells were enriched by magnetic negative selection; naive cells were then positively selected on CD45RA, and the negative fraction formed the memory subset. Blood was obtained by leukapheresis, after which PBMCs were separated by Ficoll-Histopaque density gradient centrifugation and cryopreserved in liquid nitrogen vapor phase. Analytical flow cytometry was used to check the purity and quantity of every magnetically sorted T cell population. Each sorted fraction had its genomic DNA isolated and then quantified by UV absorbance on a Nanodrop 2000c. From its cysteine to its phenylalanine, the CDR3 spans 14 amino acids. Only the CDR3 region is kept as DNA, spanning 42 bases read in frame from base 1. V and J are truncated by 4 bases and 3 bases respectively, leaving an intervening sequence of 12 bases. For CDR1 and CDR2, the germline V gene lists MDHEN and SYDVKM.

This receptor was taken from a young woman in good health. The receptor chain draws on TRBV28 and TRBJ1-2; the D gene is perhaps TRBD1, from 5 matching bases. Sequenced material: memory CD4+ T cells sorted from blood. The sample's cell subset or site label is to be understood as: CD45RA-negative fraction. The bases are TGTGCCAGCAGTTCTGGGGGGGGAGACTATGGCTACACCTTC. Its protein is CASSSGGGDYGYTF.